This T cell receptor (beta chain) is from a study of blood T cell repertoires in COVID-19. Across the study: Whether acute or convalescent, the COVID-19 samples came from the United States, Italy and Spain.

Study processing details: Using reference gene primer amplification, nucleated cell counts were estimated. This table comes from immunoSEQ multiplex PCR, and its TCRdb copy is limited to in-frame clones, with some not included. V and J calls and clone size are as listed in that table; D and trimming were resolved from the DNA. The sample consists of 120,000 to 150,000 clones, roughly 84% of them appearing once. The table lists this clone with a count of one. The germline gives CDR1 SGHTA, CDR2 FQGNSA. The V end lost 2 bases, the J end lost 3 bases, and 17 bases lay between the germline ends. The CDR3 is 16 residues long.

The TCR was taken from a man aged 25-40 years with COVID-19, enrolled during active disease. Sequenced: peripheral blood. The rearrangement uses TRBV7-2 and TRBJ2-7, with D possibly being TRBD1 (6 bases). The CDR3 reads CASSLTGSEAIYEQYF. In nucleotides, the CDR3 is TGTGCCAGCAGCTTAACAGGGTCGGAGGCCATCTACGAGCAGTACTTC.